A single sample gave rise to the 28 T cell receptor beta chains below, sequenced in a study of cytotoxic CD8 clonotypes in ibrutinib-treated CLL (TCRdb year 2021). The library was made by the immunoSEQ multiplex PCR assay. TCRdb took over this immuneACCESS table, retaining in-frame rearrangements with V and J assigned. Such tables are incomplete; in checked studies, under half of the missing clones stem from an unresolved V gene, and the remainder is unexplained. Here the sample has about 21,000 clones; approximately 69% occur a single time. The ten top clones hold 26% of the sample. Sequences were derived from PBMCs, sampled before ibrutinib treatment. These receptors came from a human donor with chronic lymphocytic leukemia.

As for this clone: The junction departs from germline at one end; a sequencing error may be responsible. The gene calls are TRBV5-6 and TRBJ2-1; TRBD2 matches 7 bases. Germline assignment: CDR1 SGHDT and CDR2 YYEEEE. The CDR3 is 15 residues long. CDR3 amino acids: CASSLRLAAYIEQFF. In DNA, the CDR3 is TGTGCCAGCAGCTTGAGGCTAGCGGCATACATTGAGCAGTTCTTC.

The rearrangement joins TRBV11-2 to TRBJ2-2; 8 bases line up with TRBD2. Losses at the gene ends were 6 bases for V and 0 bases for J; bases not matched to a gene: 3. This CDR3 contains 15 residues. The germline gives CDR1 SGHAT, CDR2 FQNNGV. CDR3 sequence reads: CASRAGLANTGELFF. CDR3 DNA: TGTGCCAGCAGGGCGGGACTAGCGAACACCGGGGAGCTGTTTTTT.

CDR3 bases: TGTGCCAGCAGCCCAGCGGCGGAGCAGTTCTTC. Protein product: CASSPAAEQFF. The chain employs TRBV7-9 and TRBJ2-1; TRBD2 might be the D (5 bases). Germline V gene lookup returns CDR1 SEHNR and CDR2 FQNEAQ (reference sequence). CDR3 length: 11 residues. Trimming removed 5 bases from V and 10 bases from J, with 9 bases in between.

The chain joins TRBV5-4 to TRBJ2-5, with no clear D. CDR1 is SGHNT and CDR2 is YYREEE in the germline V gene (reference sequence). This CDR3 spans 12 amino acids. V was trimmed by 7 bases and J by 5 bases, leaving 12 bases between them. The CDR3 here is CASGKGQETQYF. The CDR3 DNA reads TGTGCCAGCGGGAAGGGCCAGGAGACCCAGTACTTC.

The gene calls are TRBV7-3 and TRBJ2-2, with a tentative D call TRBD1 (6 bases). The CDR3 runs 18 residues. V gave up 6 bases and J gave up 4 bases, with 24 bases separating them. Germline loops: CDR1 SGHTA, CDR2 FQGTGA. For the CDR3, the DNA is TGTGCCAGCAGTCCCGGGGCCCAGGGGAAGTGGGTCACCGGGGAGCTGTTTTTT. Translation gives CASSPGAQGKWVTGELFF.

The V and J genes are TRBV5-4 and TRBJ1-4; D uncertain. The CDR3 has 13 residues. CDR1 is SGHNT and CDR2 is YYREEE in the germline V gene (reference sequence). V dropped 4 bases and J dropped 5 bases, with 9 bases sitting between them. The CDR3 DNA sequence: TGTGCCAGCAGCCAAGCGCCCAATGAAAAACTGTTTTTT. This encodes CASSQAPNEKLFF.

The V call is TRBV10-3, the J call TRBJ2-5; no clear D gene. In germline, CDR1 is ENHRY, CDR2 SYGVKD. CDR3 length equals 12 residues. V shed 10 bases and J shed 1 base, with 10 bases lying between them. The DNA for the CDR3 is TGTGCCAGCGCAGGAGTCCAAGAGACCCAGTACTTC. Encoded protein: CASAGVQETQYF.

The CDR3 region has the DNA TGTGCCAGCTCAGGGCGGGACATTGCGAACACTGAAGCTTTCTTT. Its translation: CASSGRDIANTEAFF. The V gene is TRBV18, the J gene TRBJ1-1, with D possibly being TRBD1 (6 bases). V lost 5 bases and J lost 1, with 14 bases in between. The CDR3 contains 15 residues. The germline gives CDR1 KGHSH, CDR2 LQKENI.

V usage is TRBV6-1 and J usage is TRBJ1-4; a possible D gene is TRBD1 (6 bases). The V end lost 2 bases, the J end lost 2 bases, and 12 bases lay between the germline ends. CDR3 length: 16 amino acids. The germline gives CDR1 MNHNS, CDR2 SASEGT. In nucleotides, the CDR3 is TGTGCCAGCAGTGAAACTTTGCAGGGGACTAATGAAAAACTGTTTTTT. It codes for CASSETLQGTNEKLFF.

This clone was detected only a few times. The same CDR3 arises from other DNA sequences in this sample as well. V and J are TRBV30 and TRBJ1-3; D is ambiguous. V lost 2 bases and J 3 bases, leaving 14 bases between the germline ends. This CDR3 is 15 amino acids long. Per germline, CDR1 GTSNPN and CDR2 SVGIG (reference sequence). CDR3 in amino acids: CAWSRDSGSGNTIYF. The CDR3 DNA reads TGTGCCTGGAGTCGGGATTCTGGAAGTGGAAACACCATATATTTT.

This chain joins TRBV2 and TRBJ2-1, with D tentatively TRBD1 (6 bases). V was pared by 7 bases and J by 9 bases, with 19 bases between. The V gene's germline CDR1 is SNHLY and CDR2 FYNNEI. This CDR3 spans 14 amino acids. The CDR3 DNA is TGTGCCAGCACCCAAAATAACAGGGATAGTGAGCAGTTCTTC. It encodes CASTQNNRDSEQFF.

This rearrangement joins TRBV9 to TRBJ1-2; D is ambiguous. This CDR3 region has 17 residues. The germline CDR1 and CDR2 sequences are SGDLS and YYNGEE. V lost 4 bases and J lost 1, with 20 bases in between. CDR3 DNA: TGTGCCAGCAGCCCCGAGGTGGACGAATACCTTAACTATGGCTACACCTTC. Amino acid sequence: CASSPEVDEYLNYGYTF.

The V and J genes are TRBV7-9 and TRBJ2-1; TRBD2 agrees at 10 bases. The J segment lost 9 bases and the V segment lost 1 base, leaving 9 bases of the junction unmatched. This CDR3 has 16 amino acids. CDR1 and CDR2 from the germline V gene are SEHNR and FQNEAQ (reference sequence). CDR3 residues: CASSLGASGGGREQFF. Written as DNA, the CDR3 is TGTGCCAGCAGCTTAGGAGCTAGCGGGGGTGGCCGTGAGCAGTTCTTC. Filled out from reference TRBV7-9 and TRBJ2-1, the complete variable domain reads DTGVSQNPRHKITKRGQNVTFRCDPISEHNRLYWYRQTLGQGPEFLTYFQNEAQLEKSRLLSDRFSAERPKGSFSTLEIQRTEQGDSAMYLCASSLGASGGGREQFFGPGTRLTVL.

The chain recombines TRBV7-2 with TRBJ2-7, with 11 bases lining up with TRBD2. The CDR3 runs to 15 residues. The germline gives CDR1 SGHTA, CDR2 FQGNSA. The V and J ends lost 1 base and 6 bases, in that order; junction bases with no gene match: 5. CDR3 residues: CASSLEPGTSGEQYF. CDR3 DNA sequence: TGTGCCAGCAGCTTAGAACCCGGGACTAGCGGCGAGCAGTACTTC.

J is TRBJ2-7 and V is TRBV15, with D perhaps TRBD2 (5 bases). Germline values: CDR1 LNHNV, CDR2 YYDKDF (reference sequence). The V end was cut by 4 bases, the J end by 6 bases, with 19 bases between. This CDR3 is built from 15 residues. CDR3 amino acids: CATSKDGVQTSEQYF. The DNA of the CDR3 is TGTGCCACCAGCAAAGACGGGGTCCAAACCTCCGAGCAGTACTTC.

The chain recombines TRBV2 with TRBJ2-1, with D perhaps being TRBD1 or TRBD2 (5 bases each). The germline gives CDR1 SNHLY, CDR2 FYNNEI. The CDR3 contains 14 residues. Trimming shortened V by 8 bases and J by 4 bases, and 15 bases separated the two germline ends. The CDR3 bases are TGTGCCAGCTGGGGCGGGCCTCTTTACAATGAGCAGTTCTTC. Protein product: CASWGGPLYNEQFF.

The rearrangement links TRBV2 to TRBJ1-2, with TRBD1 matching 7 bases. Looked up from germline, CDR1 is SNHLY and CDR2 is FYNNEI. The CDR3 covers 13 residues. The CDR3 here is CAGRRGLGYGYTF. The CDR3 DNA follows: TGTGCAGGGAGGAGGGGGCTCGGCTATGGCTACACCTTC.

This chain links TRBV10-3 with TRBJ1-1; D possibly corresponds to TRBD1 (5 bases). Germline loops: CDR1 ENHRY, CDR2 SYGVKD. V lost 2 bases and J 7 bases, leaving 14 bases between the germline ends. This CDR3 has 14 residues. For the CDR3, the DNA is TGTGCCATCAGTGAGGAAGGGGTCTTGGGTGAAGCTTTCTTT. This encodes CAISEEGVLGEAFF.

A few counts support this clone. The J gene is TRBJ2-7, the V gene TRBV30; no definite D call. The CDR3 sequence is 12 residues long. Trimming removed 1 base at V and 3 bases at J, with 7 bases between. The germline CDR1 and CDR2 sequences are GTSNPN and SVGIG (reference sequence). The CDR3 nucleotides read TGTGCCTGGAGTGGGTCTATCTACGAGCAGTACTTC. Translation gives CAWSGSIYEQYF.

This clone was counted only a few times. The J gene is TRBJ2-1, the V gene TRBV15, with 13 nucleotides matching TRBD2. The V gene end was trimmed by 6 bases and the J gene end by 0 bases; junction bases not matched to a gene: 5. The CDR3 runs to 17 residues. Germline assignment: CDR1 LNHNV and CDR2 YYDKDF (reference sequence). The CDR3 spells CATRELAGGDSYNEQFF. DNA of the CDR3: TGTGCCACCAGGGAACTAGCGGGAGGGGACTCCTACAATGAGCAGTTCTTC.

The CDR3 reads CASSVGLVRNEQFF. DNA for the CDR3: TGCGCCAGCAGCGTGGGTCTAGTAAGGAATGAGCAGTTCTTC. This chain uses TRBV5-1 with TRBJ2-1; unclear D gene. Germline CDR1 and CDR2: SGHRS and YFSETQ. CDR3 length: 14 amino acids. V lost 4 bases, J lost 7 bases, and 15 bases lay in between.

This clone came up a few times. The rearrangement joins TRBV6-1 to TRBJ2-1; 10 nucleotides agree with TRBD1. The CDR3 covers 14 residues. Germline trimming cut 6 bases from V and 8 bases from J; bases unmatched to any gene: 7. Germline V gene data show CDR1 as MNHNS and CDR2 as SASEGT. The CDR3 is CASSAGQGVYEQFF. The CDR3, as DNA: TGTGCCAGCAGCGCTGGACAGGGGGTCTATGAGCAGTTCTTC.

The CDR3 is CASRTDPGGDTEAFF. The DNA for the CDR3 is TGTGCCAGCAGAACGGACCCTGGAGGGGACACTGAAGCTTTCTTT. The chain uses TRBV5-4 and TRBJ1-1, with TRBD1 as a possible D gene (5 bases). The V gene lost 5 bases and the J gene lost 3 bases, with 17 bases spanning the gap. The CDR3 contains 15 residues. Germline V gene lookup returns CDR1 SGHNT and CDR2 YYREEE (reference sequence).

J is TRBJ2-2 and V is TRBV7-2, with TRBD2 matching over 10 bases. The germline V gene encodes CDR1 SGHTA and CDR2 FQGNSA. The ends lost 5 bases at V and 6 bases at J; junction bases unmatched: 12. The CDR3 has 17 residues. Here the CDR3 reads CASSPPGLAGVSGELFF. The CDR3 DNA reads as TGTGCCAGCAGCCCTCCCGGGCTAGCGGGAGTGTCCGGGGAGCTGTTTTTT. The full variable domain, with the rest looked up from reference TRBV7-2 and TRBJ2-2, is GAGVSQSPSNKVTEKGKDVELRCDPISGHTALYWYRQSLGQGLEFLIYFQGNSAPDKSGLPSDRFSAERTGGSVSTLTIQRTQQEDSAVYLCASSPPGLAGVSGELFFGEGSRLTVL.

This clone appeared a few times. This chain connects TRBV11-2 to TRBJ1-1; D remains unclear. Deletions cut 0 bases from V and 1 base from J, with 12 bases between. Germline V gene data show CDR1 as SGHAT and CDR2 as FQNNGV. The length of the CDR3 is 16 residues. In nucleotides, the CDR3 is TGTGCCAGCAGCTTAGAGTTTGGCAGGAGGAACACTGAAGCTTTCTTT. It translates to CASSLEFGRRNTEAFF.

This clone was seen a handful of times. The V gene is TRBV15, the J gene TRBJ2-1, with 10 bases that match TRBD2. Germline CDR1 is LNHNV and CDR2 is YYDKDF (reference sequence). The CDR3 is made up of 16 amino acids. The V gene end was trimmed by 3 bases and the J gene end by 1 base; junction bases not matched to a gene: 3. CDR3 in DNA: TGTGCCACCAGCAGCCTAGCGGGAGTATCCTACAATGAGCAGTTCTTC. This encodes CATSSLAGVSYNEQFF.

CDR3 sequence reads: CASSEVFRGAEAFF. The CDR3 nucleotides read TGTGCCAGCAGTGAAGTTTTTAGGGGGGCTGAAGCTTTCTTT. The rearrangement uses TRBV2 and TRBJ1-1; D is perhaps TRBD1 (6 bases). CDR3 size: 14 residues. CDR1 and CDR2 (germline): SNHLY, FYNNEI. Trimming took 1 base from V and 6 from J, leaving 12 bases between them.

The chain is built from TRBV6-5 and TRBJ1-2; 8 positions agree with TRBD1. Germline CDR1 is MNHEY and CDR2 is SVGAGI. V lost 6 bases and J lost 7; bases outside the gene matches: 10. The CDR3 length is 14 residues. As DNA, the CDR3 is TGTGCCAGCAGGAAATGGACAGGGATAGGTGGCTACACCTTC. Translation: CASRKWTGIGGYTF.